This T cell receptor beta chain came from a study of T cells in Graves' hyperthyroidism and ophthalmopathy. This clonotype was recorded many times. Its target is not known. Lactation, pregnancy, other autoimmune disease or uncontrolled infection excluded patients. V shed 8 bases and J shed 0 bases, with 9 bases lying between them. Germline V gene sequence: CDR1 MNHNS, CDR2 SASEGT. This CDR3 region has 13 residues. TCR beta CDR3 regions were amplified from RNA transcripts. Researchers ran a first-round RT-PCR on the TCR CDR3 using the HTBI primer set. Via MiXCR, TCRdb re-called the multiplex PCR reads, giving one row per CDR3 protein. The repertoire holds 350,000 to 500,000 distinct CDR3 sequences, with approximately 13% as singletons. Overall study results and limits: Among thyroid clonotypes expanded above 0.001, most also appeared in blood.

The source is a woman under 30 with Graves' hyperthyroidism. The chain uses TRBV6-1 and TRBJ2-3; D might be TRBD2 (6 bases). The sample comprised blood. For the CDR3, the DNA is TGTGCCAGCGGGAGGCCGAGCACAGATACGCAGTATTTT. This gives the protein CASGRPSTDTQYF.